The subject of this entry is one TCR beta chain. The antigen this receptor binds is unknown. Base qualities are not recorded, but no much larger clone differs from it by a single base. Trimming takes 7 bases off V and 5 bases off J; junction bases not matched to a gene: 6. The CDR3 starts with the cysteine, ends with the phenylalanine, and has 14 residues. The read is trimmed to its CDR3 DNA, 42 bases read in frame from base 1. Libraries came from RACE. Sequenced on a NextSeq 500. During library preparation, unique molecular identifiers were attached to individual cDNA molecules so that TCRs could be counted quantitatively and reproducibly. Both TCR alpha and TCR beta chains were sequenced from each blood RNA sample. The paper's data handling went like this. The median number of TCRs per sample was over 95,000, ranging from about 23,224 to 690,600. The Decombinator software suite was used to annotate V, J and CDR3 in the TCR reads. For PS versus PT1 abundance plots, all samples were subsampled to the same number of TCRs (28,000). Expanded TCRs were defined as absent before sensitization and observed at least eight times at the 2-week time point. Through fastp at Q25 and MiXCR, TCRdb rebuilt clones from the public reads, retaining in-frame beta chains. Merged by CDR3 protein, the rows form single entries marked with the most common genes and DNA. It is TCRdb's table, rather than the study itself, that gives the V and J calls and clone size. The sample profile shows approximately 74,000 distinct CDR3 sequences; 30% to 35% of them were found once. Of the sample, about 8.1% falls within the top ten clones.

The label giving this sample's time point can be read as: patch test 1, 2 weeks after DPC sensitization. Explained via the paper, the treatment or condition label denotes: therapeutic diphenylcyclopropenone sensitization with weekly scalp DPC. Blood at each patch-test visit was drawn before the patch test was applied. Eligible patients were aged 18 to 70, diagnosed with alopecia, deemed suitable for DPC therapy, and excluded if pregnant. Total RNA was extracted from unfractionated whole blood collected in Tempus Blood RNA tubes. This sample is drawn from a study of human T cells and chemical hapten exposure (dated by TCRdb to the early 2020s). For context, the study as a whole: For sensitization, 2% DPC in acetone was applied to an approximately 2 cm by approximately 2 cm area of upper inner arm skin. Libraries were pooled for sequencing, and per-sample TCR yields varied mainly because of small differences in library volumes within the pool. Throughout the approximately 22-week study period, patients were also given weekly therapeutic DPC doses on the scalp. For TCR sequencing, blood came from 25 to 35 alopecia patients at anywhere from one to four time points (pre-sensitization, 2, 6 and 24 weeks). The patient cohort, mostly female, included alopecia areata with under or over 50% scalp involvement, alopecia totalis and alopecia universalis. Patch testing was done on the upper back using Finn chambers containing 0.01% DPC, and results were scored after 6 days according to International Contact Dermatitis Research Group standards. Patient blood was sampled pre-sensitization (week 0) and at 2, 6 and about 24 weeks after DPC sensitization. Peripheral blood TCR repertoire changes were tracked in vivo in alopecia patients during primary and secondary sensitization to the hapten diphenylcyclopropenone (DPC). Results and caveats for the whole study, not just this receptor: Expanded TCRs formed significantly more large CDR3 similarity clusters than pre-sensitization or healthy control sets, consistent with antigen-driven responses. Repeated subsampling changed both the strength of the expansion versus patch-test correlation and the threshold at which that correlation became significant. Patch test score correlated positively with the number of PT1 expanded TCRs, reaching significance at thresholds 8, 16 and 32 but not at 4. DPC sensitization did not change how many TCRs were above 1 in 1000 frequency, and no evidence was found of alterations in global repertoire structure. Because every patient had alopecia, a presumed autoimmune disease, the patients' immune response might differ from that of healthy individuals.

The material sequenced was whole blood, taken in connection with sensitization to the hapten diphenylcyclopropenone (DPC). This TCR came from a middle-aged man with alopecia areata. Some clones in this sample may be carry-over from other donors' samples. The chain is assembled from TRBV12-3 or TRBV12-4 and TRBJ2-4, with 9 bases matching TRBD1. The DNA is as follows: TGTGCCAGCACCCGGGACAGGGCCGAAAACATTCAGTACTTC. Translated, it reads CASTRDRAENIQYF.